These T cell receptor beta chains were read from a single sample in a study of OX40 agonist ivuxolimab in advanced cancers. Sequenced by immunoSEQ multiplex PCR; TCRdb stores in-frame clones only, minus some. This sample has about 26,000 clones, with 80% to 90% found just once. The starting material was CD4+ or CD8+ T cells sorted from blood, obtained in a trial of the OX40 agonist ivuxolimab. The receptors come from an adult with an advanced solid tumor such as melanoma, head and neck, liver or kidney cancer. CDR3s include the opening cysteine and the closing phenylalanine or tryptophan. The order of the fields is D gene, V gene, clone size, J gene, CDR3 protein, CDR3 DNA. A D gene is named only where the DNA matches it firmly. The size entry is marked missing in some rows and otherwise reads once, few, many or a size class.

TRBD1	TRBV5-4	once	TRBJ1-4	CASSRTGGSEKLFF	TGTGCCAGCAGCCGGACAGGGGGGAGTGAAAAACTGTTTTTT
.	TRBV2	.	TRBJ1-5	CASSEGGRRSNQPQHF	TGTGCCAGCAGTGAAGGGGGCCGACGGAGCAATCAGCCCCAGCATTTT
.	TRBV6-5	.	TRBJ2-5	CASTYGGGQETQYF	TGTGCCAGCACCTACGGGGGAGGACAAGAGACCCAGTACTTC
TRBD2	TRBV7-8	.	TRBJ2-7	CASSLESGGGALYEQYF	TGTGCCAGCAGCTTAGAATCGGGCGGGGGGGCCCTCTACGAGCAGTACTTC
.	TRBV6-1	.	TRBJ2-5	CASSSRGPQETQYF	TGTGCCAGCAGCTCCAGGGGACCTCAAGAGACCCAGTACTTC
.	TRBV5-6	.	TRBJ2-7	CASSLGAERYEQYF	TGTGCCAGCAGCTTGGGGGCTGAAAGATACGAGCAGTACTTC
.	TRBV20-1	.	TRBJ2-1	CSAEEYNEQFF	TGCAGTGCAGAAGAGTACAATGAGCAGTTCTTC
TRBD1	TRBV5-1	.	TRBJ1-2	CASSLADRGYGYTF	TGCGCCAGCAGCTTGGCGGACAGGGGTTATGGCTACACCTTC
TRBD1	TRBV6-5	.	TRBJ1-2	CASSYSQGHYGYTF	TGTGCCAGCAGTTACTCACAGGGGCACTATGGCTACACCTTC
.	TRBV2	once	TRBJ1-6	CASNSRARDSPLHF	TGTGCCAGCAATTCCCGGGCCCGTGATTCACCCCTCCACTTT
.	TRBV4-1	.	TRBJ1-4	CASSQVWQGEKLFF	TGCGCCAGCAGCCAAGTTTGGCAGGGTGAAAAACTGTTTTTT
.	TRBV13	.	TRBJ2-7	CASSLGLAYEQYF	TGTGCCAGCAGCTTAGGGCTAGCCTACGAGCAGTACTTC
TRBD1	TRBV7-9	.	TRBJ1-2	CASSLGTGNNYGYTF	TGTGCCAGCAGCCTGGGGACAGGGAACAACTATGGCTACACCTTC
.	TRBV6-1	.	TRBJ2-7	CASRASYEQYF	TGTGCCAGCAGGGCGAGTTACGAGCAGTACTTC
.	TRBV11-2	.	TRBJ1-1	CASSLEANTEAFF	TGTGCCAGCAGCTTAGAGGCGAACACTGAAGCTTTCTTT
.	TRBV5-6	.	TRBJ2-2	CASSYDRTYEVYTGELFF	TGTGCCAGCAGCTACGACAGGACCTACGAAGTCTACACCGGGGAGCTGTTTTTT
.	TRBV7-8	.	TRBJ2-5	CASSLIGFQETQYF	TGTGCCAGCAGCCTAATCGGGTTTCAAGAGACCCAGTACTTC
.	TRBV19	.	TRBJ1-2	CASSAGGDYGYTF	TGTGCCAGTAGTGCCGGCGGAGACTATGGCTACACCTTC
TRBD1	TRBV15	once	TRBJ1-2	CATSPDRGRNYGYTF	TGTGCCACCAGCCCCGACAGGGGTCGAAACTATGGCTACACCTTC
.	TRBV2	once	TRBJ1-4	CASSFRRVREKLFF	TGTGCCAGCAGCTTCAGGCGGGTACGAGAAAAACTGTTTTTT
.	TRBV5-4	.	TRBJ2-3	CASSLSGELTDTQYF	TGTGCCAGCAGCTTGTCGGGTGAACTTACAGATACGCAGTATTTT
.	TRBV27	.	TRBJ1-2	CASSANLDLTYGYTF	TGTGCCAGCAGTGCCAACCTCGACTTAACCTATGGCTACACCTTC